This T cell receptor (beta chain) was identified in a study of CD8 T cells in ankylosing spondylitis. V was pared by 3 bases and J by 7 bases, with 5 bases of the junction left unmatched. CDR1 DFQATT and CDR2 SNEGSKA come from the germline V gene (reference sequence). The CDR3 totals 12 residues. As the method for making TCR beta libraries, quantitative 5'-RACE with molecular barcodes was used. Using its own MiXCR run on the 5' RACE reads, TCRdb lists one record per CDR3 protein. The repertoire has about 110,000 distinct CDR3 sequences, 24% of them found once; the top ten carry 9% to 15%. The sequencing input was synovial fluid, either unsorted or a sorted T cell fraction (not recorded which). V gene TRBV20-1 combines with J gene TRBJ2-7, with 8 positions matching TRBD2. The sequence derives from a male donor with ankylosing spondylitis. The CDR3 protein is CSASLAGWEQYF. The CDR3 coding sequence is TGCAGTGCTAGCCTAGCGGGCTGGGAGCAGTACTTC.